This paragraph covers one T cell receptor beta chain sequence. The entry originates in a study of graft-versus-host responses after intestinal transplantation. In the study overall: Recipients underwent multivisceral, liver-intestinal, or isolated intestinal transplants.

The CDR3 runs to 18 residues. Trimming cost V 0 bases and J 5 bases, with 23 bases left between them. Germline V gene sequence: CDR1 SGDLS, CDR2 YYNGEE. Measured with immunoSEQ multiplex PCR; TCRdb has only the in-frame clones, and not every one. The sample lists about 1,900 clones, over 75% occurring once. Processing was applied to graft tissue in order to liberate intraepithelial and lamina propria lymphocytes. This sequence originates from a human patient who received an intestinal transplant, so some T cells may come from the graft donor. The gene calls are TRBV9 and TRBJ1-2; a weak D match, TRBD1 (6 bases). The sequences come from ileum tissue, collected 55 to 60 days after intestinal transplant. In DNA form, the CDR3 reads TGTGCCAGCAGCGTAGAAGGGGGACCCATTTCGAGTCGGTATGGCTACACCTTC. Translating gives CASSVEGGPISSRYGYTF.